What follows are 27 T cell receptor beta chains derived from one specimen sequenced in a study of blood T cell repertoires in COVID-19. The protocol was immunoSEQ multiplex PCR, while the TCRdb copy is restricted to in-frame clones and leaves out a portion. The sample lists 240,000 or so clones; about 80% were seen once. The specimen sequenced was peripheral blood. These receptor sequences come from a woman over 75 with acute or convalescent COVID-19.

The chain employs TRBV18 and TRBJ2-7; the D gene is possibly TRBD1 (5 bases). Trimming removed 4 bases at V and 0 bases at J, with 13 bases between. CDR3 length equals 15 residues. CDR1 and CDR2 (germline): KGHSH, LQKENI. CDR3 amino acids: CASSRQDSLSYEQYF. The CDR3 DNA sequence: TGTGCCAGCTCACGGCAAGACAGCCTCTCCTACGAGCAGTACTTC.

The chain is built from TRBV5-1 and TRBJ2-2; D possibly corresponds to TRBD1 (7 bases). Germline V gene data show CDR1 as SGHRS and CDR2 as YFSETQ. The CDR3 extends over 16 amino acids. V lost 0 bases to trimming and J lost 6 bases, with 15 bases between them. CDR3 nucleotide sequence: TGCGCCAGCAGCTTGGTAGCAGGGGGGTATGCCGGGGAGCTGTTTTTT. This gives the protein CASSLVAGGYAGELFF.

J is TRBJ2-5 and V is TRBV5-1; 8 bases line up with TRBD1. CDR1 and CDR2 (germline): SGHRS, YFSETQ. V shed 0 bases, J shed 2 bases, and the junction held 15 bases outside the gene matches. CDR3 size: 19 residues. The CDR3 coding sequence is TGCGCCAGCAGCTTGGTCGGACAGGGACGGGCCCGGGGTCAAGAGACCCAGTACTTC. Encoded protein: CASSLVGQGRARGQETQYF.

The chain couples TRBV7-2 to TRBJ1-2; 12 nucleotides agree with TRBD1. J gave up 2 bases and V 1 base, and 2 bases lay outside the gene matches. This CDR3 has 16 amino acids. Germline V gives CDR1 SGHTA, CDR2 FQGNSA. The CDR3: CASSLVGTGGNYGYTF. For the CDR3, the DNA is TGTGCCAGCAGCTTAGTGGGGACAGGGGGCAACTATGGCTACACCTTC. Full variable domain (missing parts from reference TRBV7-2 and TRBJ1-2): GAGVSQSPSNKVTEKGKDVELRCDPISGHTALYWYRQSLGQGLEFLIYFQGNSAPDKSGLPSDRFSAERTGGSVSTLTIQRTQQEDSAVYLCASSLVGTGGNYGYTFGSGTRLTVV.

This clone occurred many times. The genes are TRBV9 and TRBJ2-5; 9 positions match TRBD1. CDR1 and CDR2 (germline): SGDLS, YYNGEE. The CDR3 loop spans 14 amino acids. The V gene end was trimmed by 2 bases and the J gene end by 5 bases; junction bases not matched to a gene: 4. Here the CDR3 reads CASSVSQGAETQYF. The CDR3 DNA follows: TGTGCCAGCAGCGTTTCACAGGGGGCGGAGACCCAGTACTTC.

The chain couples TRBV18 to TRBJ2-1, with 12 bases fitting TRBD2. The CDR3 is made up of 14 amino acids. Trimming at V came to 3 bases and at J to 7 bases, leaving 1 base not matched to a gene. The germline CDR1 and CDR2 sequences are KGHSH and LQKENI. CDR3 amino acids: CASSPGTSGNEQFF. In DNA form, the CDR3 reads TGTGCCAGCTCACCGGGGACTAGCGGGAATGAGCAGTTCTTC.

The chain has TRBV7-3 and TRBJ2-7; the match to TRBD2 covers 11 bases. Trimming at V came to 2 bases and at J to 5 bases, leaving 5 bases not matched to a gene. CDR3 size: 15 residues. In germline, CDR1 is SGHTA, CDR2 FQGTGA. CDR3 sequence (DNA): TGTGCCAGCAGCTTATTAGCGGGAGGGCTTAACGAGCAGTACTTC. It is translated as CASSLLAGGLNEQYF. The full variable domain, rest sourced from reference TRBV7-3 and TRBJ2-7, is GAGVSQTPSNKVTEKGKYVELRCDPISGHTALYWYRQSLGQGPEFLIYFQGTGAADDSGLPNDRFFAVRPEGSVSTLKIQRTERGDSAVYLCASSLLAGGLNEQYFGPGTRLTVT.

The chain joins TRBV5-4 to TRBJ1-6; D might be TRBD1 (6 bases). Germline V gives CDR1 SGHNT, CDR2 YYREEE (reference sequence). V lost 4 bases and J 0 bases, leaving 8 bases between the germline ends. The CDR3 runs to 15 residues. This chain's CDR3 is CASSQGSSYNSPLHF. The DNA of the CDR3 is TGTGCCAGCAGCCAGGGGAGCTCCTATAATTCACCCCTCCACTTT. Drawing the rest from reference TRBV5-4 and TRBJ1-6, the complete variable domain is ETGVTQSPTHLIKTRGQQVTLRCSSQSGHNTVSWYQQALGQGPQFIFQYYREEENGRGNFPPRFSGLQFPNYSSELNVNALELDDSALYLCASSQGSSYNSPLHFGNGTRLTVT.

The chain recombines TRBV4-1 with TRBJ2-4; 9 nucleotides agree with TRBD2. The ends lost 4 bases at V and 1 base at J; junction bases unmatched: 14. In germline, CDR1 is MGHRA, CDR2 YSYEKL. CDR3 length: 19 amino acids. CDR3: CASSLNSGGAPRAKNIQYF. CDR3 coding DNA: TGCGCCAGCAGCCTAAATAGCGGGGGAGCCCCCCGGGCCAAAAACATTCAGTACTTC.

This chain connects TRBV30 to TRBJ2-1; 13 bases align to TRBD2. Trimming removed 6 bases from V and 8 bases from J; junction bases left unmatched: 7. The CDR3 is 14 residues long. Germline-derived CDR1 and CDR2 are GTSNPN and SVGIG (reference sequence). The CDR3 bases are TGTGCCTGTCGGACTAGCGGGAGTATGGATGAGCAGTTCTTC. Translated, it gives CACRTSGSMDEQFF.

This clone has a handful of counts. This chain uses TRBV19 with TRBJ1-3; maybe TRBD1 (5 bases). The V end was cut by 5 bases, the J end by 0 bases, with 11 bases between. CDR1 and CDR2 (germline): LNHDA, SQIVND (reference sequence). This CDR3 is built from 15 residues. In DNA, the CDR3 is TGTGCCAGTAGTTTCGACAGCCGCTCTGGAAACACCATATATTTT. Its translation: CASSFDSRSGNTIYF.

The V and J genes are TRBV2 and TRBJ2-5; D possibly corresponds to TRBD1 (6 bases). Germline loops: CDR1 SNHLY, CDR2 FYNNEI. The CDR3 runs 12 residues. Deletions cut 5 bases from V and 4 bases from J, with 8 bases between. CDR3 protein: CASSLTGETQYF. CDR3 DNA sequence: TGTGCCAGCAGTTTGACAGGAGAGACCCAGTACTTC.

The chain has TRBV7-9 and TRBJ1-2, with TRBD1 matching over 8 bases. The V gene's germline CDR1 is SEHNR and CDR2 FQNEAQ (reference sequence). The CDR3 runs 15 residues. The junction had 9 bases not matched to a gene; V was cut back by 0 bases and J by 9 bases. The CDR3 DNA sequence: TGTGCCAGCAGCTTAGCGGGGACAGGCAGCATTAGCTACACCTTC. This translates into CASSLAGTGSISYTF. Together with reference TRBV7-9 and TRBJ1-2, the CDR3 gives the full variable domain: DTGVSQNPRHKITKRGQNVTFRCDPISEHNRLYWYRQTLGQGPEFLTYFQNEAQLEKSRLLSDRFSAERPKGSFSTLEIQRTEQGDSAMYLCASSLAGTGSISYTFGSGTRLTVV.

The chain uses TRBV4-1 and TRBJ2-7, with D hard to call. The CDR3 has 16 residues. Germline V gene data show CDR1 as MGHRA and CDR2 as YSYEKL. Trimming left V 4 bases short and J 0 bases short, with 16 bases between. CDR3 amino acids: CASSRLPVGVSYEQYF. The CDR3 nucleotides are TGCGCCAGCAGCCGCTTACCGGTGGGCGTCTCCTACGAGCAGTACTTC.

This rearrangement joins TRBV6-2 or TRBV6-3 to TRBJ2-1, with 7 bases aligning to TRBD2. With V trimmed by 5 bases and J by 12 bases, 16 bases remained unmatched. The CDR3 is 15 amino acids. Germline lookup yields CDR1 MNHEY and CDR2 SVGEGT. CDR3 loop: CASSLSGSGSGSQFF. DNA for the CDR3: TGTGCCAGCAGTCTTTCAGGTAGTGGTAGCGGGTCGCAGTTCTTC.

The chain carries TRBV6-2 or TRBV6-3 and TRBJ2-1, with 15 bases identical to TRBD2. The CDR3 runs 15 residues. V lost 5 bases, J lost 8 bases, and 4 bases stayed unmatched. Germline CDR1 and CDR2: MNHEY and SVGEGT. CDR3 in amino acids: CASSPGLAGGDEQFF. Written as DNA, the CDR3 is TGTGCCAGCAGTCCCGGACTAGCGGGAGGGGATGAGCAGTTCTTC.

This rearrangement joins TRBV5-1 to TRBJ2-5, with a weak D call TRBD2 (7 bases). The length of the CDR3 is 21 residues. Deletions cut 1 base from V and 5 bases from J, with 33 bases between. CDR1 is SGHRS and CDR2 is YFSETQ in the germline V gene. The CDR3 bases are TGCGCCAGCAGCTTGTTGGTTCTTGGCGTCGGCGGGGGCGACCACGGGGAGACCCAGTACTTC. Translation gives CASSLLVLGVGGGDHGETQYF.

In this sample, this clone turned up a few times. In DNA form, the CDR3 reads TGTGCCATCAGTGCGGGTCGCTATGGCTACACCTTC. Its protein product is CAISAGRYGYTF. The chain links TRBV10-3 to TRBJ1-2; D is unresolved. V shed 4 bases and J shed 4 bases, with 7 bases lying between them. This CDR3 has 12 residues. The germline CDR1 and CDR2 sequences are ENHRY and SYGVKD.

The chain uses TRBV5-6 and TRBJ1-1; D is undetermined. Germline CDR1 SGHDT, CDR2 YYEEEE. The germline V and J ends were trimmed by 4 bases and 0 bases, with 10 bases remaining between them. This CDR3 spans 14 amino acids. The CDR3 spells CASSRRRVNTEAFF. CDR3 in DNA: TGTGCCAGCAGCCGCCGTAGAGTGAACACTGAAGCTTTCTTT.

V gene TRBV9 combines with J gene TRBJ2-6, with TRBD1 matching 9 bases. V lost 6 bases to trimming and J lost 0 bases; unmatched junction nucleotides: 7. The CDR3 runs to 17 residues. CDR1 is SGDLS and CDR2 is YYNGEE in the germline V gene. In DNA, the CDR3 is TGTGCCAGCAACGCCGGGACAGGGAGCTCTGGGGCCAACGTCCTGACTTTC. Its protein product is CASNAGTGSSGANVLTF. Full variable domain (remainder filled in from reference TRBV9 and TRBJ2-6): DSGVTQTPKHLITATGQRVTLRCSPRSGDLSVYWYQQSLDQGLQFLIQYYNGEERAKGNILERFSAQQFPDLHSELNLSSLELGDSALYFCASNAGTGSSGANVLTFGAGSRLTVL.

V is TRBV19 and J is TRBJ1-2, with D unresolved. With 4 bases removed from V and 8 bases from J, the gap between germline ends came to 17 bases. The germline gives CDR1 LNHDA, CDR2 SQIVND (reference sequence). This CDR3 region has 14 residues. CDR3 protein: CASSTSYEGRGYTF. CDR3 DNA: TGTGCCAGTAGTACCTCTTACGAGGGTAGGGGCTACACCTTC.

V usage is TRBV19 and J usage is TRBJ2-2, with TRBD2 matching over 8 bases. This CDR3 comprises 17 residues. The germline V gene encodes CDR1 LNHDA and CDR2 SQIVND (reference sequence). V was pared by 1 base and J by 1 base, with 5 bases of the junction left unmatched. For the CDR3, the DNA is TGTGCCAGTAGTATAGTGGCGGGGGGAAGGAACACCGGGGAGCTGTTTTTT. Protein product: CASSIVAGGRNTGELFF.

CDR3: CASSHQPTPGLAGTYQETQYF. CDR3 nucleotide sequence: TGTGCCAGCAGTCACCAACCGACACCGGGACTAGCGGGGACGTACCAAGAGACCCAGTACTTC. This chain connects TRBV6-6 to TRBJ2-5, with 13 nucleotides matching TRBD2. The trim removed 5 bases at V and 0 bases at J, leaving 18 bases unmatched. The CDR3 runs 21 residues. The germline CDR1 and CDR2 sequences are MNHNY and SVGAGI (reference sequence).

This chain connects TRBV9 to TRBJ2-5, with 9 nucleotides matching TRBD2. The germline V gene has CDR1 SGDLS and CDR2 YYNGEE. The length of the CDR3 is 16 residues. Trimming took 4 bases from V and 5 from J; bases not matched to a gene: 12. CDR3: CASSSTAGTSRETQYF. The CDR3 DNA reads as TGTGCCAGCAGCTCCACCGCCGGGACTAGCCGGGAGACCCAGTACTTC. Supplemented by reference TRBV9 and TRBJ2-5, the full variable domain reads DSGVTQTPKHLITATGQRVTLRCSPRSGDLSVYWYQQSLDQGLQFLIQYYNGEERAKGNILERFSAQQFPDLHSELNLSSLELGDSALYFCASSSTAGTSRETQYFGPGTRLLVL.

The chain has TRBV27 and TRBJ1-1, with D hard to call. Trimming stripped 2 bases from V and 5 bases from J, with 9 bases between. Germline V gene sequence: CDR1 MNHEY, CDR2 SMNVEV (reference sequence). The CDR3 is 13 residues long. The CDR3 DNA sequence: TGTGCCAGCAGTTTACTGAGGGTTACTGAAGCTTTCTTT. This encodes CASSLLRVTEAFF.

The DNA of the CDR3 is TGTGCCAGCAGCCAAAGACAGGACCCGCTTTTGAGCTCCTACGAGCAGTACTTC. Its translation is CASSQRQDPLLSSYEQYF. V and J are TRBV7-2 and TRBJ2-7; perhaps TRBD1 as D (6 bases). This CDR3 spans 18 amino acids. Germline CDR1 reads SGHTA; CDR2 reads FQGNSA. V was pared by 5 bases and J by 0 bases, with 23 bases between.

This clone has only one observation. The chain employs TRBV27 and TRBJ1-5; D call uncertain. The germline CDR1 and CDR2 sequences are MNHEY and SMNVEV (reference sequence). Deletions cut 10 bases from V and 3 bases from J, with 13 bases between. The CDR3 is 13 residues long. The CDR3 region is CATARKVNQPQHF. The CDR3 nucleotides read TGTGCCACCGCCAGGAAAGTCAATCAGCCCCAGCATTTT.